Below are 4 T cell receptor beta chains sequenced from a single sample in a study of blood T cells in healthy people across ages (dated by TCRdb to between 2014 and 2017). The library relied on 5' RACE. Sequenced using an Illumina HiSeq 2500. A second roughly 6 to 12 cycle PCR used a sample-barcoded 5' primer and a J-beta primer mix. TCRdb reprocessing: public reads trimmed at Q25 with fastp, clones called with MiXCR, in-frame beta chains kept. Rows with one shared CDR3 protein collapse into an entry with the most common genes and DNA. This sample is represented by 1.5 million to 2 million distinct CDR3 sequences; 30% to 40% of them were singletons. 10% to 12% of the sample is in the top ten clones. Sequencing used blood. Receptors were obtained from a woman in her thirties in good health.

The chain combines TRBV5-1 with TRBJ2-1, with 7 bases aligning to TRBD1. Germline lookup yields CDR1 SGHRS and CDR2 YFSETQ. The CDR3 runs 15 residues. The trim removed 0 bases at V and 5 bases at J, leaving 5 bases unmatched. The CDR3 protein is CASSLGKGADNEQFF. The CDR3 region has the DNA TGCGCCAGCAGCTTGGGAAAGGGGGCTGACAATGAGCAGTTCTTC.

The chain combines TRBV30 with TRBJ2-1, with D maybe TRBD2 (5 bases). The CDR3 contains 16 residues. Deletions cut 0 bases from V and 3 bases from J, with 15 bases between. Germline V gene sequence: CDR1 GTSNPN, CDR2 SVGIG (reference sequence). DNA for the CDR3: TGTGCCTGGAGTGTATCGGGGTTCCGGGTCTACAATGAGCAGTTCTTC. Translating gives CAWSVSGFRVYNEQFF.

V is TRBV28 and J is TRBJ2-7; D gene unclear. V gave up 9 bases and J gave up 3 bases, with 12 bases separating them. The CDR3 has 12 residues. Germline values: CDR1 MDHEN, CDR2 SYDVKM. CDR3 amino acids: CASCPAHYEQYF. The CDR3 nucleotides read TGTGCCAGTTGTCCAGCTCACTACGAGCAGTACTTC.

This chain joins TRBV12-3 or TRBV12-4 and TRBJ1-1; no firm D call. Trimming removed 6 bases from V and 0 bases from J, with 20 bases in between. The CDR3 is made up of 17 amino acids. For the CDR3, the DNA is TGTGCCAGCAGACGGACCGCCCCGGATCCTGTGAACACTGAAGCTTTCTTT. Translated: CASRRTAPDPVNTEAFF.